A selection of T cell receptor beta chains follows, all from one sample in a study of shared clonotypes between healthy human individuals. Sequencing was performed with immunoSEQ multiplex PCR; in TCRdb, only in-frame clones are kept and a portion is missing. In the table there are some 2 million clones, 90% to 95% of which are singletons. The sample was naive CD4+ T cells sorted from blood. These receptor sequences come from a man aged 18 to 30 in good health. The CDR3 runs from the conserved cysteine through the conserved F or W. Fields, in order: D gene, J gene, V gene, clone size, CDR3 protein, CDR3 DNA. The D gene is left open where the match is weak. Rows give clone size only sometimes, using once, few, many, or a class for an expanded clone.

>TRBD1|TRBJ2-3|TRBV5-1|NA
CASSPPRQGADTQYF
TGCGCCAGCAGCCCCCCGAGACAGGGGGCAGATACGCAGTATTTT
>NA|TRBJ1-1|TRBV5-1|NA
CASSLGTADTEAFF
TGCGCCAGCAGCTTAGGTACAGCCGACACTGAAGCTTTCTTT
>NA|TRBJ2-5|TRBV7-2|NA
CASSLIRASWETQYF
TGTGCCAGCAGCTTAATCAGGGCGTCGTGGGAGACCCAGTACTTC
>NA|TRBJ1-1|TRBV19|once
CASSEGRTRDTEAFF
TGTGCCAGTAGTGAGGGCAGAACAAGGGACACTGAAGCTTTCTTT
>NA|TRBJ2-1|TRBV28|NA
CASLTWGSYNEQFF
TGTGCCAGCCTGACCTGGGGTTCCTACAATGAGCAGTTCTTC
>NA|TRBJ2-7|TRBV30|NA
CAWSVQYYEQYF
TGTGCCTGGAGTGTACAGTACTACGAGCAGTACTTC
>NA|TRBJ2-7|TRBV6-6|NA
CASSYSGTVSYEQYF
TGTGCCAGCAGTTACTCTGGGACGGTCTCCTACGAGCAGTACTTC
>NA|TRBJ1-2|TRBV2|NA
CASSDGPNYGYTF
TGTGCCAGCAGTGATGGGCCTAACTATGGCTACACCTTC
>NA|TRBJ1-1|TRBV6-5|NA
CASTRNTEAFF
TGTGCCAGCACTCGGAACACTGAAGCTTTCTTT
>NA|TRBJ2-7|TRBV4-1|NA
CASSQPTSRREQYF
TGCGCCAGCAGCCAACCAACTAGCCGTCGGGAGCAGTACTTC
>TRBD1|TRBJ1-3|TRBV4-1|NA
CASSQELGQGKGNTIYF
TGCGCCAGCAGCCAAGAACTGGGACAGGGGAAGGGAAACACCATATATTTT
>NA|TRBJ2-7|TRBV5-4|NA
CASSLDPSESYEQYF
TGTGCCAGCAGCTTGGACCCTAGCGAGTCCTACGAGCAGTACTTC